The rows below give T cell receptor beta chains drawn from one sample of a study of spatial heterogeneity in lung cancer. MiXCR, applied by TCRdb to the 5' RACE reads, yields one record per CDR3 protein. Of about 16,000 distinct CDR3 sequences in the sample, roughly 6% were seen once. This specimen consisted of PBMCs, obtained at follow-up. Receptor source: a male donor with early-stage non-small cell lung cancer. The CDR3 runs from the conserved cysteine through the conserved F or W. A D gene is named only where the DNA matches it firmly. Not every row has a clone size; where given, it reads once, few, many or a size class.

CDR3 DNA: TGTGCCACCAGCAGGAGGGGTGTAGAGTACGAGCAGTACTTC
CDR3 protein: CATSRRGVEYEQYF
V gene: TRBV15
D gene: -
J gene: TRBJ2-7
clone size: many
CDR3 length: 14

CDR3 DNA: TGCAGTGCTAGATCCCGGGACAGGTCCTACAATGAGCAGTTCTTC
CDR3 protein: CSARSRDRSYNEQFF
V gene: TRBV20-1
D gene: TRBD1
J gene: TRBJ2-1
clone size: few
CDR3 length: 15

CDR3 DNA: TGTGCCAGCAGCCGGCTTCAGGGCCCGGGGATCAAAGAGACCCAGTACTTC
CDR3 protein: CASSRLQGPGIKETQYF
V gene: TRBV6-2/TRBV6-3
D gene: -
J gene: TRBJ2-5
clone size: few
CDR3 length: 17

CDR3 DNA: TGTGCCAGCAGTTTCGGGGTTCTATTCAGCTCTGGAAACACCATATATTTT
CDR3 protein: CASSFGVLFSSGNTIYF
V gene: TRBV28
D gene: -
J gene: TRBJ1-3
clone size: many
CDR3 length: 17

CDR3 DNA: TGCAGTGCTAGAGATCCTGGCGTCGGGCAAGAGACCCAGTACTTC
CDR3 protein: CSARDPGVGQETQYF
V gene: TRBV20-1
D gene: -
J gene: TRBJ2-5
clone size: many
CDR3 length: 15

CDR3 DNA: TGCAGCGCAAACAGGAACATGAACACTGAAGCTTTCTTT
CDR3 protein: CSANRNMNTEAFF
V gene: TRBV29-1
D gene: -
J gene: TRBJ1-1
clone size: many
CDR3 length: 13

CDR3 DNA: TGTGCCAGCAGCCAAGGGCAGGTACGGTCGGAGACCCAGTACTTC
CDR3 protein: CASSQGQVRSETQYF
V gene: TRBV9
D gene: -
J gene: TRBJ2-5
clone size: many
CDR3 length: 15

CDR3 DNA: TGTGCCAGCAGCCGCGCAAGGGAAAACTACGAGCAGTACTTC
CDR3 protein: CASSRARENYEQYF
V gene: TRBV7-8
D gene: -
J gene: TRBJ2-7
clone size: many
CDR3 length: 14

CDR3 DNA: TGTGCCAGCAGCACCTCGAGGCAGTTCTCTGGGGCCAACGTCCTGACTTTC
CDR3 protein: CASSTSRQFSGANVLTF
V gene: TRBV9
D gene: -
J gene: TRBJ2-6
clone size: many
CDR3 length: 17

CDR3 DNA: TGCAGTGCGACCTTGTCGGGGGCGAGGGGGAATACGCAGTATTTT
CDR3 protein: CSATLSGARGNTQYF
V gene: TRBV20-1
D gene: -
J gene: TRBJ2-3
clone size: many
CDR3 length: 15

CDR3 DNA: TGCAGTGCCCGGCTAGCGGATAGGGCCCCAGATACGCAGTATTTT
CDR3 protein: CSARLADRAPDTQYF
V gene: TRBV20-1
D gene: TRBD2
J gene: TRBJ2-3
clone size: many
CDR3 length: 15

CDR3 DNA: TGTGCCAGCTCACCGTTTCAAAAGGGCGGCACCGGGGAGCTGTTTTTT
CDR3 protein: CASSPFQKGGTGELFF
V gene: TRBV18
D gene: -
J gene: TRBJ2-2
clone size: few
CDR3 length: 16

CDR3 DNA: TGTGCCAGCAGCCTTATGGGACGCCCGCTTGAAGCTTTCTTT
CDR3 protein: CASSLMGRPLEAFF
V gene: TRBV7-9
D gene: -
J gene: TRBJ1-1
clone size: medium-sized
CDR3 length: 14

CDR3 DNA: TGTGCCAGCAGCAACAGGGATCTTAGGCCCCAGCATTTT
CDR3 protein: CASSNRDLRPQHF
V gene: TRBV6-1
D gene: -
J gene: TRBJ1-5
clone size: -
CDR3 length: 13

CDR3 DNA: TGTGCCAGCACCTCAGGGCGTCGGACAACGAACACCGGGGAGCTGTTTTTT
CDR3 protein: CASTSGRRTTNTGELFF
V gene: TRBV28
D gene: -
J gene: TRBJ2-2
clone size: many
CDR3 length: 17

CDR3 DNA: TGTGCCAGCAGCCGACGCGGGGATGAGACCCAGTACTTC
CDR3 protein: CASSRRGDETQYF
V gene: TRBV6-6
D gene: -
J gene: TRBJ2-5
clone size: many
CDR3 length: 13

CDR3 DNA: TGTGCCAGCAGCTCACAGGGCTACGAGCAGTACTTC
CDR3 protein: CASSSQGYEQYF
V gene: TRBV7-2
D gene: -
J gene: TRBJ2-7
clone size: medium-sized
CDR3 length: 12

CDR3 DNA: TGCGCCAGCAGCCTAGGACAGGTGAGGGGGGACGAGCAGTACTTC
CDR3 protein: CASSLGQVRGDEQYF
V gene: TRBV5-1
D gene: -
J gene: TRBJ2-7
clone size: many
CDR3 length: 15

CDR3 DNA: TGTGCCAGCAGTTTAAGGGACATGGCGGGGGGCGGGTCCTCCTACGAGCAGTACTTC
CDR3 protein: CASSLRDMAGGGSSYEQYF
V gene: TRBV27
D gene: TRBD2
J gene: TRBJ2-7
clone size: many
CDR3 length: 19

CDR3 DNA: TGTGCCATCAGTTCTCACTTCAACTTGAATGAGCAGTTCTTC
CDR3 protein: CAISSHFNLNEQFF
V gene: TRBV10-3
D gene: -
J gene: TRBJ2-1
clone size: medium-sized
CDR3 length: 14

CDR3 DNA: TGCGCCAGCAACCCGGGGCAGGCGTACACCGGGGAGCTGTTTTTT
CDR3 protein: CASNPGQAYTGELFF
V gene: TRBV5-1
D gene: -
J gene: TRBJ2-2
clone size: many
CDR3 length: 15

CDR3 DNA: TGCGCCAGCTCCGGACAGGGGAGCACAGATACGCAGTATTTT
CDR3 protein: CASSGQGSTDTQYF
V gene: TRBV5-1
D gene: TRBD1
J gene: TRBJ2-3
clone size: -
CDR3 length: 14

CDR3 DNA: TGTGCCAGCAGCTTAGGGGGTCCGCAGTATTTT
CDR3 protein: CASSLGGPQYF
V gene: TRBV11-2
D gene: -
J gene: TRBJ2-3
clone size: many
CDR3 length: 11

CDR3 DNA: TGTGCCAGCCAGTCTGGCAGGGTCTACGAGCAGTACTTC
CDR3 protein: CASQSGRVYEQYF
V gene: TRBV2
D gene: -
J gene: TRBJ2-7
clone size: few
CDR3 length: 13

CDR3 DNA: TGCAGCGTTTCGAGGGGGGGCAATGAGCAGTTCTTC
CDR3 protein: CSVSRGGNEQFF
V gene: TRBV29-1
D gene: -
J gene: TRBJ2-1
clone size: many
CDR3 length: 12

CDR3 DNA: TGTGCCAGCAGTTACCCGAACAGGGGCCAGAATGAGCAGTTCTTC
CDR3 protein: CASSYPNRGQNEQFF
V gene: TRBV6-6
D gene: TRBD1
J gene: TRBJ2-1
clone size: few
CDR3 length: 15

CDR3 DNA: TGTGCCAGCACTTCACCTTCGGGACCTCCCGGGGAGCTGTTTTTT
CDR3 protein: CASTSPSGPPGELFF
V gene: TRBV7-2
D gene: -
J gene: TRBJ2-2
clone size: many
CDR3 length: 15

CDR3 DNA: TGTGCCAGCAGTTTATCCCGAGGGGGCGTCTACGAGCAGTACTTC
CDR3 protein: CASSLSRGGVYEQYF
V gene: TRBV28
D gene: TRBD1
J gene: TRBJ2-7
clone size: many
CDR3 length: 15

CDR3 DNA: TGTGCCAGCAGGGGCGGGACAAGCACAGATACGCAGTATTTT
CDR3 protein: CASRGGTSTDTQYF
V gene: TRBV6-2/TRBV6-3
D gene: -
J gene: TRBJ2-3
clone size: few
CDR3 length: 14

CDR3 DNA: TGTGCCAGCAGCTTAACGTCGGGGTCCCGCTCCTACGAGCAGTACTTC
CDR3 protein: CASSLTSGSRSYEQYF
V gene: TRBV7-3
D gene: -
J gene: TRBJ2-7
clone size: many
CDR3 length: 16

CDR3 DNA: TGTGCCAGCAGCAAAGACAGGGCTGGGGCCAACGTCCTGACTTTC
CDR3 protein: CASSKDRAGANVLTF
V gene: TRBV7-9
D gene: TRBD1
J gene: TRBJ2-6
clone size: many
CDR3 length: 15

CDR3 DNA: TGTGCCAGCAGCTCAGATCTCCGGGACAGGGTTTCTAACTATGGCTACACCTTC
CDR3 protein: CASSSDLRDRVSNYGYTF
V gene: TRBV7-9
D gene: TRBD1
J gene: TRBJ1-2
clone size: many
CDR3 length: 18

CDR3 DNA: TGTGCCAGCAGCTTAAACACCAACCAAGAGACCCAGTACTTC
CDR3 protein: CASSLNTNQETQYF
V gene: TRBV7-8
D gene: -
J gene: TRBJ2-5
clone size: many
CDR3 length: 14

CDR3 DNA: TGCAGTGCTAGAGAAAGCTACGAGCAGTACTTC
CDR3 protein: CSARESYEQYF
V gene: TRBV20-1
D gene: -
J gene: TRBJ2-7
clone size: many
CDR3 length: 11

CDR3 DNA: TGCGCCAGCAGCGTGGGGACAGGGGGCAGGACAGATACGCAGTATTTT
CDR3 protein: CASSVGTGGRTDTQYF
V gene: TRBV5-1
D gene: TRBD1
J gene: TRBJ2-3
clone size: many
CDR3 length: 16

CDR3 DNA: TGTGCCAGCAGCTTAACCAATCCACAGGGGGACAACTATGGCTACACCTTC
CDR3 protein: CASSLTNPQGDNYGYTF
V gene: TRBV7-3
D gene: TRBD1
J gene: TRBJ1-2
clone size: many
CDR3 length: 17

CDR3 DNA: TGCAGTGCTACGACTAGGCCCTTCTCCTACGAGCAGTACTTC
CDR3 protein: CSATTRPFSYEQYF
V gene: TRBV20-1
D gene: -
J gene: TRBJ2-7
clone size: many
CDR3 length: 14

CDR3 DNA: TGTGCCAGCAGTAACAGAGGGATCGGCAATCAGCCCCAGCATTTT
CDR3 protein: CASSNRGIGNQPQHF
V gene: TRBV12-3/TRBV12-4
D gene: -
J gene: TRBJ1-5
clone size: many
CDR3 length: 15

CDR3 DNA: TGTGCCAGCAGTGTATCCGGGTGGAACTCCTACGAGCAGTACTTC
CDR3 protein: CASSVSGWNSYEQYF
V gene: TRBV2
D gene: -
J gene: TRBJ2-7
clone size: many
CDR3 length: 15

CDR3 DNA: TGTGCCAGCAGCGTAGCTCAGTGGAGAGCAGGGACCTATGGCTACACCTTC
CDR3 protein: CASSVAQWRAGTYGYTF
V gene: TRBV9
D gene: -
J gene: TRBJ1-2
clone size: -
CDR3 length: 17

CDR3 DNA: TGTGCCACCAGTGCTCTCACCTCCGACAGGGGGTCTGTTCAGCCCCAGCATTTT
CDR3 protein: CATSALTSDRGSVQPQHF
V gene: TRBV24-1
D gene: TRBD1
J gene: TRBJ1-5
clone size: many
CDR3 length: 18